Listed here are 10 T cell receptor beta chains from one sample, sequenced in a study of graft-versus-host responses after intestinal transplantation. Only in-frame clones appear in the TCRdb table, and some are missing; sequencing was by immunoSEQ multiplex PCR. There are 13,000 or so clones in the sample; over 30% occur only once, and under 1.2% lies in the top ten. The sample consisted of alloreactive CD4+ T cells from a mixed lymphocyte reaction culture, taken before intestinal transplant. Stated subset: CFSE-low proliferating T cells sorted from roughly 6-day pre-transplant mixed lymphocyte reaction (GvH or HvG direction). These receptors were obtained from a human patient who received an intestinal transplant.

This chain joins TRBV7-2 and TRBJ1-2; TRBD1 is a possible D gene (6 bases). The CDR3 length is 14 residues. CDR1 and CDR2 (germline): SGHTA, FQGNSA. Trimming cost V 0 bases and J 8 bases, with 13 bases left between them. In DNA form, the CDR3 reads TGTGCCAGCAGCTTAGCGACAGGTTTAATAGGCTACACCTTC. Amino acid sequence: CASSLATGLIGYTF.

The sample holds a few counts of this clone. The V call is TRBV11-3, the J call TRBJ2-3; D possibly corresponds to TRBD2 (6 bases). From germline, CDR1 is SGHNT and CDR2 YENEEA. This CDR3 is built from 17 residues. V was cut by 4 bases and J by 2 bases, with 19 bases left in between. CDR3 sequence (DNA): TGTGCCAGCAGCTCCACCGGGACTGGGGGATACACAGATACGCAGTATTTT. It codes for CASSSTGTGGYTDTQYF.

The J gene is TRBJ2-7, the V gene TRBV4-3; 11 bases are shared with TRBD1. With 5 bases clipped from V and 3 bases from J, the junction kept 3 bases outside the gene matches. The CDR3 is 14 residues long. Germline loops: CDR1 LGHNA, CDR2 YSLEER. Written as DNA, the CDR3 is TGCGCCAGCAGCTTTGGGACAGGGGGCTACGAGCAGTACTTC. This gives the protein CASSFGTGGYEQYF.

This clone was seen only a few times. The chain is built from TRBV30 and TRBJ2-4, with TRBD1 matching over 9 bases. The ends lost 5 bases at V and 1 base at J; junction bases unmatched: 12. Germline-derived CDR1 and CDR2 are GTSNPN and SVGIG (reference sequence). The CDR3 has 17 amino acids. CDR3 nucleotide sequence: TGTGCCTGGGACCCCCAGGGACAGGGTTTGGCCAAAAACATTCAGTACTTC. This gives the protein CAWDPQGQGLAKNIQYF.

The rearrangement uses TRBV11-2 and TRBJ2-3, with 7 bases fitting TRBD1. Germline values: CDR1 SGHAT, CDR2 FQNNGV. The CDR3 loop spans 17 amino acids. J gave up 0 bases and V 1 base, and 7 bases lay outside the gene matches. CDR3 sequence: CASSLALDRPSTDTQYF. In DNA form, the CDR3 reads TGTGCCAGCAGCTTAGCCTTGGACAGGCCTAGCACAGATACGCAGTATTTT. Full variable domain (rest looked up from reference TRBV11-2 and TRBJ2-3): EAGVAQSPRYKIIEKRQSVAFWCNPISGHATLYWYQQILGQGPKLLIQFQNNGVVDDSQLPKDRFSAERLKGVDSTLKIQPAKLEDSAVYLCASSLALDRPSTDTQYFGPGTRLTVL.

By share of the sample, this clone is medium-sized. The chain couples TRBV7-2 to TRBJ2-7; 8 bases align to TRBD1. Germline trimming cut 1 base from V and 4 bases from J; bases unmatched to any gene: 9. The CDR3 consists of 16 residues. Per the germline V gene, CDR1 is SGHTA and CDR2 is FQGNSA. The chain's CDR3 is CASSLVAGTGSYEQYF. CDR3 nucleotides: TGTGCCAGCAGCTTAGTGGCCGGGACAGGTTCATACGAGCAGTACTTC.

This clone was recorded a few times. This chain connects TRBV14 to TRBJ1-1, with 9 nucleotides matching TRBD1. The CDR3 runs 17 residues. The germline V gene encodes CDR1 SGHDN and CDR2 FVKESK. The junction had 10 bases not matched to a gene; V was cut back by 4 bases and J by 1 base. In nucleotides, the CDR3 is TGTGCCAGCAGCCGTGGGACAGGGAGATCGAGGAACACTGAAGCTTTCTTT. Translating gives CASSRGTGRSRNTEAFF.

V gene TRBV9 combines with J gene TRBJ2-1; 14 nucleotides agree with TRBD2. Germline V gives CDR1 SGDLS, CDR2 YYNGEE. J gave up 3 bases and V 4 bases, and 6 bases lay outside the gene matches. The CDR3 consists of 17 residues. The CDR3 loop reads CASSPRTSGGFYNEQFF. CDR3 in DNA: TGTGCCAGCAGCCCAAGGACTAGCGGGGGGTTCTACAATGAGCAGTTCTTC.

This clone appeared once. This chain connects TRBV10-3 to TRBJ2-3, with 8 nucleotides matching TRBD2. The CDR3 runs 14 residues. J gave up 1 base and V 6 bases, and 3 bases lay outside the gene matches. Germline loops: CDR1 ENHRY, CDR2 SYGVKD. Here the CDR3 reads CAIRLAGRTDTQYF. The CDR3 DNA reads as TGTGCCATCAGGTTAGCGGGGCGCACAGATACGCAGTATTTT.

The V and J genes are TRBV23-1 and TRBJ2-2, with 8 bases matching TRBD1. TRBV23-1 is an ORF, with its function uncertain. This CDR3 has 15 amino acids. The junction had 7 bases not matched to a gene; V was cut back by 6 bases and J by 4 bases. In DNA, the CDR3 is TGCGCCAGCAGGGGGACAGGCCGCAGCACCGGGGAGCTGTTTTTT. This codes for CASRGTGRSTGELFF.